The source of this TCR beta chain is a study of T cells in Graves' hyperthyroidism and ophthalmopathy. The PBMCs had their origin in 8.5 to 10 ml of fresh peripheral blood. CDR3 size: 16 residues. CDR1 is SGHKS, CDR2 YYEKEE, per germline (reference sequence). Trimming shortened V by 2 bases and J by 0 bases, and 14 bases separated the two germline ends. TCR beta CDR3 region amplification was performed from RNA transcripts. First-round RT-PCR with HTBI primers amplified the TCR CDR3 region. TCRdb used MiXCR to reprocess the multiplex PCR reads, holding one entry per CDR3 protein. The sample carries around 620,000 distinct CDR3 sequences, about a sixth recorded once.

This sequence originates from a woman under 40 with Graves' hyperthyroidism. The sequencing sample was made of blood. The V and J genes are TRBV5-5 and TRBJ2-5; D is unclear. The CDR3 protein is CASSFGPVGYQETQYF. The CDR3 region has the DNA TGTGCCAGCAGCTTCGGACCGGTGGGGTACCAAGAGACCCAGTACTTC.